This T cell receptor beta chain was profiled in a study of T cell changes during pregnancy in multiple sclerosis. The CDR3 sequence is 17 residues long. Germline-derived CDR1 and CDR2 are MNHEY and SMNVEV (reference sequence). The V end lost 8 bases, the J end lost 3 bases, and 20 bases lay between the germline ends. Data came from immunoSEQ multiplex PCR; TCRdb stores just in-frame clones and leaves some out. The sample has about 76,000 clones, around nine tenths seen once. This TCR was recovered from a female donor in good health, enrolled as a control in a pregnancy study. The sequenced sample was peripheral blood, obtained after pregnancy. The rearrangement links TRBV27 to TRBJ2-6, with D maybe TRBD1 (7 bases). The CDR3 DNA reads TGTGCCAGCTCTAAAATCAGGGGGGCAATTGGGGCCAACGTCCTGACTTTC. Its translation: CASSKIRGAIGANVLTF. The complete variable domain, with remaining parts taken from reference TRBV27 and TRBJ2-6, reads EAQVTQNPRYLITVTGKKLTVTCSQNMNHEYMSWYRQDPGLGLRQIYYSMNVEVTDKGDVPEGYKVSRKEKRNFPLILESPSPNQTSLYFCASSKIRGAIGANVLTFGAGSRLTVL.